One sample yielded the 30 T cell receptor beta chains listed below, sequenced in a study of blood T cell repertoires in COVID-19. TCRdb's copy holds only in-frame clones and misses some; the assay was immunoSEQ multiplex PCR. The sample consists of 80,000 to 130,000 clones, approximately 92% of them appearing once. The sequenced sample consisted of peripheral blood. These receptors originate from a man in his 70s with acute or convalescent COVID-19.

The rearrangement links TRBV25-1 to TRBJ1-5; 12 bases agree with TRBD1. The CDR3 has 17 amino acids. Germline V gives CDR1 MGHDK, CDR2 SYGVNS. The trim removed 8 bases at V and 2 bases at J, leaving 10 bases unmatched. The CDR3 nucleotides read TGTGCCAGCCAAGCGGGACAGGGGGCCCTTGGCAATCAGCCCCAGCATTTT. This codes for CASQAGQGALGNQPQHF.

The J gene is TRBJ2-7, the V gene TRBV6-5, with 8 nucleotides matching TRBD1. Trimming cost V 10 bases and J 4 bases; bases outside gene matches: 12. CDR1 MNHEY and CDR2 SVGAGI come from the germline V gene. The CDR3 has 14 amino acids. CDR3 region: CAIQSGGAGYEQYF. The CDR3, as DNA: TGTGCCATTCAATCAGGGGGCGCAGGGTACGAGCAGTACTTC.

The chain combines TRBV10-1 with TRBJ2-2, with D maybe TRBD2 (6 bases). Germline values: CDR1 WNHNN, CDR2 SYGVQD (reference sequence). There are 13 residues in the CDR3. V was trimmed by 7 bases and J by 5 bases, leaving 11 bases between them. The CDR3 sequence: CASMAGRTGELFF. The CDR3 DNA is TGCGCCAGCATGGCGGGGAGAACCGGGGAGCTGTTTTTT.

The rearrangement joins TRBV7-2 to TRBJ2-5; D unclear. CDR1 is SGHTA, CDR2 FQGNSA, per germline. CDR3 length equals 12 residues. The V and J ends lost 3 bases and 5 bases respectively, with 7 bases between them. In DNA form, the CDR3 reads TGTGCCAGCAGCTTCAGACTGGAGACCCAGTACTTC. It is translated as CASSFRLETQYF. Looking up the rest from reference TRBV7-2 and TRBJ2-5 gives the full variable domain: GAGVSQSPSNKVTEKGKDVELRCDPISGHTALYWYRQSLGQGLEFLIYFQGNSAPDKSGLPSDRFSAERTGGSVSTLTIQRTQQEDSAVYLCASSFRLETQYFGPGTRLLVL.

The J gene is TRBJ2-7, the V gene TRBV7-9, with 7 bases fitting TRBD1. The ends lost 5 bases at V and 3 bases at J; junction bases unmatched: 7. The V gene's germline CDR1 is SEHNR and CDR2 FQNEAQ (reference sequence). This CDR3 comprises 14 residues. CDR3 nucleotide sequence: TGTGCCAGCAGCCCAAAGACAGGGATCTACGAGCAGTACTTC. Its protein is CASSPKTGIYEQYF.

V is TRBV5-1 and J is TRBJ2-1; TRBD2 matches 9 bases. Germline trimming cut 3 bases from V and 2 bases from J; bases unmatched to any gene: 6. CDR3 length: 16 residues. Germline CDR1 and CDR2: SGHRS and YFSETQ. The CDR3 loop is CASSWGGTSTYNEQFF. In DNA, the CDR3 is TGCGCCAGCAGCTGGGGCGGGACTAGCACCTACAATGAGCAGTTCTTC.

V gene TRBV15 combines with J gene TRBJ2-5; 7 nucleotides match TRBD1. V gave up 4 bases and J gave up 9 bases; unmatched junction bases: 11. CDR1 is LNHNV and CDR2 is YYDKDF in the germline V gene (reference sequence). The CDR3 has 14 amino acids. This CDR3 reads CATSKTQGPSSQYF. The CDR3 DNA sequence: TGTGCCACCAGCAAGACACAGGGGCCCTCGTCCCAGTACTTC.

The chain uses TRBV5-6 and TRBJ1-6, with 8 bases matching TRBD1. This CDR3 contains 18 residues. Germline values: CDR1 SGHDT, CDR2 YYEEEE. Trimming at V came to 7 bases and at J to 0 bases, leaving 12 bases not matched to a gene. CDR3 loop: CASRWTGSIGSYNSPLHF. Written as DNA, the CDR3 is TGTGCCAGCCGCTGGACAGGGTCTATCGGCTCCTATAATTCACCCCTCCACTTT.

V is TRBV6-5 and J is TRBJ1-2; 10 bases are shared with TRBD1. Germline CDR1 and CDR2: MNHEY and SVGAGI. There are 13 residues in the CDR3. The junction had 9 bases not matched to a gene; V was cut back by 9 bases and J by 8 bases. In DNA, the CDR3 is TGTGCCAGTTCGACGGACAGGGGGGGAGGCTACACCTTC. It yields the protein CASSTDRGGGYTF.

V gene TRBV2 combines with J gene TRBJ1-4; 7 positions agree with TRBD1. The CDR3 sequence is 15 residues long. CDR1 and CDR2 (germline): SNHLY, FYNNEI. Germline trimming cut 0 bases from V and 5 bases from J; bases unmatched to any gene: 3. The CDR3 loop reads CASSEAGTENEKLFF. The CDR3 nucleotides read TGTGCCAGCAGTGAAGCCGGGACAGAAAATGAAAAACTGTTTTTT. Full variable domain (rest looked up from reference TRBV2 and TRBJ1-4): EPEVTQTPSHQVTQMGQEVILRCVPISNHLYFYWYRQILGQKVEFLVSFYNNEISEKSEIFDDQFSVERPDGSNFTLKIRSTKLEDSAMYFCASSEAGTENEKLFFGSGTQLSVL.

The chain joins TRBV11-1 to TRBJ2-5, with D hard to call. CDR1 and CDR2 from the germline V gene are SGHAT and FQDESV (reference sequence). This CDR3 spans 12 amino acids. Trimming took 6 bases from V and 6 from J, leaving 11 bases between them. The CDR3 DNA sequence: TGTGCCAGCAGTCAGAGGTCTAAGACCCAGTACTTC. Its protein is CASSQRSKTQYF.

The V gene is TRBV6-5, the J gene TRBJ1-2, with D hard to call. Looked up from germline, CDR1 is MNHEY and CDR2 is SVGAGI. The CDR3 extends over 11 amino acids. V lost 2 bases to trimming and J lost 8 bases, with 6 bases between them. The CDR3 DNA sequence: TGTGCCAGCAGTTACGAGGGAGGCTACACCTTC. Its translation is CASSYEGGYTF.

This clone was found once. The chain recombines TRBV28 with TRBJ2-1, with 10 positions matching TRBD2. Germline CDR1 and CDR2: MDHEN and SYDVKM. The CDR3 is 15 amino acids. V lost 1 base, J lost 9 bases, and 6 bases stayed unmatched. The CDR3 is CASSLLAGGAFEQFF. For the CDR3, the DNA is TGTGCCAGCAGTTTATTAGCGGGAGGAGCCTTTGAGCAGTTCTTC.

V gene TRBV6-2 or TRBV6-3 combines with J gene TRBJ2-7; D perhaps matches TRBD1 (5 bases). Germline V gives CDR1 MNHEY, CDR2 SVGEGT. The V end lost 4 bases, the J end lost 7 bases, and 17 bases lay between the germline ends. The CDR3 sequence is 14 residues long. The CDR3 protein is CASSFPRIAGEQYF. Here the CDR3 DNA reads TGTGCCAGCAGTTTTCCCAGGATAGCAGGGGAGCAGTACTTC.

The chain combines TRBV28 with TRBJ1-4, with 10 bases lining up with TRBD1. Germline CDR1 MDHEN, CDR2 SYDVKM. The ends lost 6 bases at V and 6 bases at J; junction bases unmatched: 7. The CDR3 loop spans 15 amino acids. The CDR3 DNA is TGTGCCAGCAGGTTAGACGGGACAGGGGATGAAAAACTGTTTTTT. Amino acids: CASRLDGTGDEKLFF.

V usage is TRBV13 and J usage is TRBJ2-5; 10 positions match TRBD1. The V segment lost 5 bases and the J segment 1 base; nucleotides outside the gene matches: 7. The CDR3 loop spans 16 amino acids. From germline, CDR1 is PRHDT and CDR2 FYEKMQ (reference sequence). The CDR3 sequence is CASSAERTGGQETQYF. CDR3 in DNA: TGTGCCAGCAGCGCGGAACGGACAGGGGGCCAAGAGACCCAGTACTTC.

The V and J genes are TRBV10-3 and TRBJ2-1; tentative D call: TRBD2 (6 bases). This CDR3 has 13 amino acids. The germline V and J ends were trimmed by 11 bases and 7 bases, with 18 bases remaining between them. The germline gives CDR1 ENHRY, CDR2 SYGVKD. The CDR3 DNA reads TGTGCCGCCTGGGCGGGGTGGCGGAATGAGCAGTTCTTC. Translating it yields CAAWAGWRNEQFF.

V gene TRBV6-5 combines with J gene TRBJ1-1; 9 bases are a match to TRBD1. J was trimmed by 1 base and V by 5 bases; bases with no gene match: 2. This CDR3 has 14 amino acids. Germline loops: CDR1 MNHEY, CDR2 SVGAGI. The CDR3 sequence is CASSRQGENTEAFF. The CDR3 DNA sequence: TGTGCCAGCAGTCGACAGGGGGAGAACACTGAAGCTTTCTTT.

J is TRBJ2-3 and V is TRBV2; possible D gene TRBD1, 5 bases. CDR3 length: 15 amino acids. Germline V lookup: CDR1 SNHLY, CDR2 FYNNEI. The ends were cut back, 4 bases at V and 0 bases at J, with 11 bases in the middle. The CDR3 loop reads CASSGQGLSTDTQYF. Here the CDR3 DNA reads TGTGCCAGCAGTGGGCAGGGATTGAGCACAGATACGCAGTATTTT.

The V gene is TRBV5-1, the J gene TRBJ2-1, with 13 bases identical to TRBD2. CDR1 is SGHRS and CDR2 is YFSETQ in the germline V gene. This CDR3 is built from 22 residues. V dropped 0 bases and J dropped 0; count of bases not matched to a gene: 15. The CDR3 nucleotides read TGCGCCAGCAGCTTGGGAGTTCCGGGACTAGCGGGGCCTATACACTCCTACAATGAGCAGTTCTTC. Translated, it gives CASSLGVPGLAGPIHSYNEQFF.

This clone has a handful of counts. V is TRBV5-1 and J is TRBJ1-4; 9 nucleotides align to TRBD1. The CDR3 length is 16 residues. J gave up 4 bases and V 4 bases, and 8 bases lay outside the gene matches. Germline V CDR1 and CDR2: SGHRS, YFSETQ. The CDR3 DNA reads TGCGCCAGCAGCGCACCTCGACAGGGGGGTAATGAAAAACTGTTTTTT. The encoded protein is CASSAPRQGGNEKLFF.

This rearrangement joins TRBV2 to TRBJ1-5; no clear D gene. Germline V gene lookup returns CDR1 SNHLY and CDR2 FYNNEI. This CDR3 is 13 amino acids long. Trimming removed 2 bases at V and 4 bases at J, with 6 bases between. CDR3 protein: CASSERANQPQHF. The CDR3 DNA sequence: TGTGCCAGCAGTGAAAGAGCGAATCAGCCCCAGCATTTT.

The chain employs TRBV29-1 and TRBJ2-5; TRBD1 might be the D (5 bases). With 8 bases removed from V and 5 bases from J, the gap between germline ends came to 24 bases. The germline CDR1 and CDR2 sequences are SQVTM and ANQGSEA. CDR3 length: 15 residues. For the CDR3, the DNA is TGCAGCCCCGGTTGGGAAAGGGGCTCTATGGAGACCCAGTACTTC. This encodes CSPGWERGSMETQYF.

The CDR3 bases are TGTGCTAGTGGTTTACAGGGTTTCGGTGAAGCTTTCTTT. Encoded protein: CASGLQGFGEAFF. V and J are TRBV12-5 and TRBJ1-1; D is perhaps TRBD1 (6 bases). CDR1 LGHNT and CDR2 FRNRAP come from the germline V gene. The CDR3 loop spans 13 amino acids. Trimming removed 3 bases at V and 7 bases at J, with 12 bases between.

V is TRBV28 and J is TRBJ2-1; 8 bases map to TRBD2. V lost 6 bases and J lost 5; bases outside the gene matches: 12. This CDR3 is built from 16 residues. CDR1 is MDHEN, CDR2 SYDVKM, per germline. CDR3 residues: CASRLRYRTSHNEQFF. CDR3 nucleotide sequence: TGTGCCAGCAGACTCCGCTACCGGACTAGCCACAATGAGCAGTTCTTC.

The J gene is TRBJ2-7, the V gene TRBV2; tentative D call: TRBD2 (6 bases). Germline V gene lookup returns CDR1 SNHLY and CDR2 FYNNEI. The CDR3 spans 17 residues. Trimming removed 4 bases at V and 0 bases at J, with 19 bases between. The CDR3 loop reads CASSGFGGGPSSYEQYF. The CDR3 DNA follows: TGTGCCAGCAGTGGATTCGGGGGAGGCCCGAGCTCCTACGAGCAGTACTTC.

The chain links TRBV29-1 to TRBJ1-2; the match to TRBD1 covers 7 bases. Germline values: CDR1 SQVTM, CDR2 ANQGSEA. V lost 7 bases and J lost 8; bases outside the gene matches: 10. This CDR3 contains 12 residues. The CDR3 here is CSGRDSRGGYTF. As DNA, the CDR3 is TGCAGCGGCCGGGACAGCCGCGGAGGCTACACCTTC.

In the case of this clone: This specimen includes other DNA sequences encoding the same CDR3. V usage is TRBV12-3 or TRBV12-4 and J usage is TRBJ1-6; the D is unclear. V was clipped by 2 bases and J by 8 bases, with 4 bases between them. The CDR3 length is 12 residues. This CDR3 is CASSLSDSPLHF. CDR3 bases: TGTGCCAGCAGTTTATCGGATTCACCCCTCCACTTT.

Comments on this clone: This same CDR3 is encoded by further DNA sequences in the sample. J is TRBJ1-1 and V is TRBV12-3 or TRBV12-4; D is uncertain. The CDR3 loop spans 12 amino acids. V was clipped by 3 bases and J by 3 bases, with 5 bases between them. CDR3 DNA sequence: TGTGCCAGCAGTTTCCGGTACACTGAAGCTTTCTTT. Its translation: CASSFRYTEAFF.

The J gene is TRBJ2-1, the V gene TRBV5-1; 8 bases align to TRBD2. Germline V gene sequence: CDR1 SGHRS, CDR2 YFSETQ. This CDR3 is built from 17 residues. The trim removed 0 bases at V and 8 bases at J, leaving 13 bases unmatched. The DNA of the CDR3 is TGCGCCAGCAGCTTGGGACCCGGGACTAGGGGCACTTATGAGCAGTTCTTC. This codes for CASSLGPGTRGTYEQFF.